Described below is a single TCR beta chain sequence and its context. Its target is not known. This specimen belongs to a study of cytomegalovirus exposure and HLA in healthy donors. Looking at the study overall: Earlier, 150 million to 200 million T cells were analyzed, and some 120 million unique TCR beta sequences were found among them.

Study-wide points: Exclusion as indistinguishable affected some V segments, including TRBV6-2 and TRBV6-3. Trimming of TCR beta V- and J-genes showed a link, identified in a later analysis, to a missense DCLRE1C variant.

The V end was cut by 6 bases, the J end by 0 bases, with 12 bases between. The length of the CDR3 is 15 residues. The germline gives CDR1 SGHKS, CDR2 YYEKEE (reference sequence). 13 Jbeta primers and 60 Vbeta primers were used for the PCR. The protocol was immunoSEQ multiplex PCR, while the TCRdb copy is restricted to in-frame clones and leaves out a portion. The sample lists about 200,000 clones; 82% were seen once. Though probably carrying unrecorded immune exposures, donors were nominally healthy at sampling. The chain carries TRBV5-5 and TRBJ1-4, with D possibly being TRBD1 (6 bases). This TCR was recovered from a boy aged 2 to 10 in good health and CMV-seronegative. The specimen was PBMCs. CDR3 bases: TGTGCCAGCACCACGGGGGGCACAACTAATGAAAAACTGTTTTTT. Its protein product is CASTTGGTTNEKLFF.